Listed here is a single TCR beta chain. It has no known antigen specificity. No base quality information exists; no much larger clone differs at one position. The sample comes from a study of cytomegalovirus exposure and HLA in healthy donors (TCRdb year 2017). Concerning the study at large: According to a later analysis, one platform produced both the 120 validation repertoires and the 720 or so repertoires of the first cohort. The study was designed to test whether signatures of past pathogen exposure could be identified by cataloging public T cell receptors. Besides the first cohort of about 730 subjects, a separate validation cohort made up of roughly 120 different subjects was used. The study combined high-throughput TCR immunosequencing, statistical association of individual TCRs with disease status, and machine learning to predict cytomegalovirus infection status. Overall study results and their limits: The classifier was reported to diagnose cytomegalovirus status with high specificity and sensitivity in both the original and validation cohorts. The study listed 150 to 200 TCR beta chains as associated with cytomegalovirus. The authors suggested that the approach could potentially be generalized to other disease states and immunological phenotypes. In vitro tests confirmed that a few of the cytomegalovirus-associated TCR beta chains recognize cytomegalovirus antigens. Of the cluster scores, around 95% were above 0 in a later analysis, which found that TCRs clustered in the first cohort also tended to co-occur in the 120 or so validation repertoires. The validation cohort had no HLA typing available for a later analysis, so co-occurrence within that cohort was assessed over all 130 or so repertoires. Across donors, most TCR sequences were observed very rarely, whereas some public TCRs were present in many individuals.

Separate from the approximately 700-subject first cohort, the validation cohort of roughly 130 subjects was the group to which the donors belonged. The library was prepared using the immunoSEQ multiplex PCR assay. Regarding the original processing steps: A statistical classification framework was built to diagnose cytomegalovirus status from the catalog of TCR beta chain sequences. The clones in this table, taken by TCRdb from immuneACCESS, are in-frame only. Not every clone is retained; where verified, under half of the shortfall comes from an unresolved V gene, and the cause of the rest is unknown. V, J and clone size reflect that table, while D and trimming were determined from the DNA. Within this sample are 70,000 to 75,000 clones, with over 85% of them counted one time only. The ten largest clones represent 1.4% of the sample. Sequenced sample: PBMCs. The source is a man aged 18-30 years in good health and CMV-seropositive.

The DNA is TGTGCCAGCAGCTTAGCGGCCGGGGTACAAGAGACCCAGTACTTC. It specifies CASSLAAGVQETQYF. The chain couples TRBV11-1 to TRBJ2-5; the D region possibly corresponds to TRBD2 (5 bases align). Reading the germline V gene (reference sequence) gives CDR1 SGHAT and CDR2 FQDESV. The CDR3 spans 15 residues, from the cysteine through the phenylalanine. Only the CDR3 DNA is retained, 45 bases long and in frame from the first base. Relative to germline, V is 0 bases shorter and J is 2 bases shorter, with 10 bases between their ends.